These T cell receptor beta chains were read from a single sample in a study of shared clonotypes between healthy human individuals. Some clones are missing from TCRdb's copy, which holds only in-frame ones; the method was immunoSEQ multiplex PCR. The table lists 2.3 million or so clones, more than 85% of them singletons. The sample consisted of naive CD4+ T cells from PBMCs. The source of these receptors is a man aged 18-30 years in good health. Some clones in this sample may be carry-over from other donors' samples. CDR3s include the opening cysteine and the closing phenylalanine or tryptophan. Fields, in order: J gene, V gene, clone size, D gene, CDR3 DNA, CDR3 protein. The D gene is left open where the match is weak. Size tells how often a clone was seen (once, few, many) or the class of an expanded clone, and some rows leave it out.

TRBJ1-1,TRBV29-1,few,.,TGCAGCGCTCGGATCCCCCCGGGGGAGAACACTGAAGCTTTCTTT,CSARIPPGENTEAFF
TRBJ2-3,TRBV28,.,TRBD2,TGTGCCAGCAGTACTCATCCAGGGGGCGAGGCTAGCGGGAGGACCACAGATACGCAGTATTTT,CASSTHPGGEASGRTTDTQYF
TRBJ1-2,TRBV29-1,.,.,TGCAGCGTGGGACCGGGGACGGACTATGGCTACACCTTC,CSVGPGTDYGYTF
TRBJ2-1,TRBV7-3,.,.,TGTGCCAGCAGCTTAATGGGGGGAGCGCTTGAGCAGTTCTTC,CASSLMGGALEQFF
TRBJ1-1,TRBV7-9,few,.,TGTGCCAGCAGCCGGCAGAACACTGAAGCTTTCTTT,CASSRQNTEAFF
TRBJ2-1,TRBV6-1,.,.,TGTGCCAGCAGTATTGTGGGCCCTAAGTTCTTC,CASSIVGPKFF
TRBJ1-3,TRBV28,.,.,TGTGCCACCACTCCTTGGGGGCACCTAGGAAACACCATATATTTT,CATTPWGHLGNTIYF
TRBJ1-1,TRBV28,.,TRBD1,TGTGCCAGCAGTTTACCAGGGGGCATGAACACTGAAGCTTTCTTT,CASSLPGGMNTEAFF
TRBJ2-7,TRBV11-2,once,.,TGTGCCAGCAGCTTCCCAGGGCCTCTCTACGAGCAGTACTTC,CASSFPGPLYEQYF
TRBJ2-5,TRBV5-1,.,.,TGCGCCAGCAGCTTGGAAGCTAGACAAGAGACCCAGTACTTC,CASSLEARQETQYF
TRBJ2-5,TRBV5-1,once,.,TGCGCCAGCAGCTTGGGGGTAGCGCAAGAACAAGAGACCCAGTACTTC,CASSLGVAQEQETQYF
TRBJ2-7,TRBV27,.,.,TGTGCCAGCAGCGATACCGACAGGAGCTCCTACGAGCAGTACTTC,CASSDTDRSSYEQYF